This TCR beta chain was recovered during a study of shared clonotypes between healthy human individuals. Trimming removed 0 bases from V and 8 bases from J, with 13 bases in between. The CDR3 has 14 residues. Germline loops: CDR1 SGHVS, CDR2 FQNEAQ. Sequencing used immunoSEQ multiplex PCR; TCRdb keeps in-frame clones, though not all of them. The table shows around 430,000 clones, with roughly 83% occurring only once. The gene calls are TRBV7-8 and TRBJ1-1; D is ambiguous. The sequence was obtained from a woman aged 40 to 55 in good health. Some clones in this sample may be carry-over from other donors' samples. The sequencing input was PBMCs. The CDR3 reads CASSLADRAREAFF. DNA of the CDR3: TGTGCCAGCAGCTTAGCGGATAGGGCCAGGGAAGCTTTCTTT.